These 12 T cell receptor beta chains came from one sample sequenced in a study of blood T cell repertoires in COVID-19. Using immunoSEQ multiplex PCR, the repertoire was profiled, and TCRdb retains in-frame clones only, with some absent. The sample records roughly 210,000 clones, 80% to 85% being singletons. The sequencing sample was made of peripheral blood. The receptors were sampled from a woman older than 75 with COVID-19, enrolled during active disease.

This clone was counted between two and nine times. The chain recombines TRBV6-5 with TRBJ2-7, with D perhaps matching TRBD1 (6 bases). The CDR3 contains 14 residues. V lost 6 bases and J lost 5, with 17 bases in between. Germline V gene lookup returns CDR1 MNHEY and CDR2 SVGAGI. The CDR3 protein is CASSLTDSSHEQYF. The CDR3, as DNA: TGTGCCAGCAGCCTTACGGACAGTTCCCACGAGCAGTACTTC.

J is TRBJ1-1 and V is TRBV6-5; maybe TRBD1 (6 bases). With 5 bases removed from V and 5 bases from J, the gap between germline ends came to 18 bases. Per the germline V gene, CDR1 is MNHEY and CDR2 is SVGAGI. This CDR3 is built from 15 residues. The DNA for the CDR3 is TGTGCCAGCAGTAACCCAGGGGTGTTAAGTACTGAAGCTTTCTTT. Residues: CASSNPGVLSTEAFF.

The chain couples TRBV27 to TRBJ2-7, with D possibly matching TRBD1 (6 bases). The germline V gene has CDR1 MNHEY and CDR2 SMNVEV (reference sequence). The CDR3 contains 12 residues. Deletions cut 5 bases from V and 9 bases from J, with 14 bases between. The CDR3 coding sequence is TGTGCCAGCAGTCGCGGAACAGGGCGGCAGTACGTC. Translating gives CASSRGTGRQYV.

This clone was found a few times. The chain combines TRBV6-5 with TRBJ1-6, with 7 bases fitting TRBD1. The CDR3 is 15 residues long. Trimming removed 3 bases from V and 7 bases from J; junction bases left unmatched: 6. Germline lookup yields CDR1 MNHEY and CDR2 SVGAGI. The CDR3 DNA reads as TGTGCCAGCAGTTATTACGGGACAGCGAATTCACCCCTCCACTTT. It codes for CASSYYGTANSPLHF.

The V and J genes are TRBV3-1 (or the pseudogene TRBV3-2) and TRBJ2-1, with 9 nucleotides matching TRBD2. Trimming removed 4 bases from V and 3 bases from J; junction bases left unmatched: 10. The germline CDR1 and CDR2 sequences are LGHDT and YNNKEL (reference sequence). The CDR3 covers 17 residues. The CDR3 DNA reads TGTGCCAGCAGCCCAAAGAGAAGCGGGGGGTTCTACAATGAGCAGTTCTTC. Translation: CASSPKRSGGFYNEQFF.

The chain links TRBV4-1 to TRBJ1-6; 9 bases map to TRBD1. The CDR3 has 15 amino acids. CDR1 and CDR2 from the germline V gene are MGHRA and YSYEKL. J gave up 10 bases and V 2 bases, and 6 bases lay outside the gene matches. In DNA, the CDR3 is TGCGCCAGCAGCCAACAACAGGGGGCTGGATCACCCCTCCACTTT. It is translated as CASSQQQGAGSPLHF.

The V and J genes are TRBV19 and TRBJ2-1; 9 bases fit TRBD1. Germline-derived CDR1 and CDR2 are LNHDA and SQIVND (reference sequence). The CDR3 is 15 amino acids. Trimming took 5 bases from V and 10 from J; bases not matched to a gene: 12. The chain's CDR3 is CASSARDRVVREQFF. The CDR3 DNA follows: TGTGCCAGTAGTGCCCGGGACAGGGTAGTCCGAGAGCAGTTCTTC.

The chain joins TRBV4-1 to TRBJ2-4; no clear D. Germline V lookup: CDR1 MGHRA, CDR2 YSYEKL. CDR3 length: 15 amino acids. Trimming removed 7 bases at V and 7 bases at J, with 20 bases between. CDR3 in amino acids: CASTSLEAGGNIQYF. In nucleotides, the CDR3 is TGCGCCAGCACCTCCCTTGAGGCTGGCGGTAACATTCAGTACTTC.

CDR3 region: CATSDLNRAGETQYF. In DNA form, the CDR3 reads TGTGCCACCAGTGATTTGAACAGGGCGGGCGAGACCCAGTACTTC. V gene TRBV24-1 combines with J gene TRBJ2-5; D is possibly TRBD1 (6 bases). V was trimmed by 0 bases and J by 5 bases, leaving 12 bases between them. CDR1 and CDR2 (germline): KGHDR, SFDVKD. The CDR3 contains 15 residues.

This clone was seen a single time. This sequence joins TRBV25-1 and TRBJ1-1; D unresolved. The CDR3 loop spans 13 amino acids. CDR1 is MGHDK and CDR2 is SYGVNS in the germline V gene. V was shortened by 2 bases and J by 3 bases, with 7 bases between the two germline ends. This CDR3 is CASSETGYTEAFF. The CDR3 DNA reads TGTGCCAGCAGTGAAACCGGGTACACTGAAGCTTTCTTT.

This clone is a singleton in its sample. This chain uses TRBV7-2 with TRBJ2-7; tentative D call: TRBD1 (6 bases). Per germline, CDR1 SGHTA and CDR2 FQGNSA. Trimming cost V 7 bases and J 3 bases, with 16 bases left between them. This CDR3 contains 14 residues. Here the CDR3 reads CASTPKGGRYEQYF. CDR3 nucleotide sequence: TGTGCCAGCACCCCAAAAGGGGGTCGCTACGAGCAGTACTTC.

The chain has TRBV7-9 and TRBJ1-6; TRBD1 is a possible D gene (6 bases). CDR1 SEHNR and CDR2 FQNEAQ come from the germline V gene (reference sequence). Between the trimmed V and J ends, which lost 4 bases and 11 bases, there was a span of 18 bases. The CDR3 consists of 15 residues. As DNA, the CDR3 is TGTGCCAGCAGCTACGGGGGGGCCGCCGGGGCACCCCTCCACTTT. Translation gives CASSYGGAAGAPLHF.